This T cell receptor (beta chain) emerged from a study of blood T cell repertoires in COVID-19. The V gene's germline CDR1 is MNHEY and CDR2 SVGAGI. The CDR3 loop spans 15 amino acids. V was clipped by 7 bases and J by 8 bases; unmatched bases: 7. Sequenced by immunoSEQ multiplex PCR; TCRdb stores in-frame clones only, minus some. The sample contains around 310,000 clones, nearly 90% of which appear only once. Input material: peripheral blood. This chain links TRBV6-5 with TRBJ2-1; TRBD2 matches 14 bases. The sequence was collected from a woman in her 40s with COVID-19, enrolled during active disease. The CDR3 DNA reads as TGTGCCAGCACAATCGGACTAGCGGGAGGATATGAGCAGTTCTTC. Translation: CASTIGLAGGYEQFF.